A single sample is the source of the 15 T cell receptor beta chains below, sequenced in a study of regulatory T cells in long-lasting Graves disease. Time point specified: persistent/refractory GD, antithyroid drugs over 5 years with positive TRAb. Scientists built the TCR library using RNA that was extracted from PBMCs. The authors built TCR beta libraries using iRepertoire HTBI primers and Arm-PCR of CDR3 regions. TCRdb re-called the multiplex PCR reads with MiXCR, one entry per CDR3 protein. The profile shows approximately 400,000 distinct CDR3 sequences, less than 25% of them singletons. Sequencing used peripheral blood mononuclear cells (PBMCs), obtained when the disease was refractory, from a patient treated with antithyroid drugs. The receptors shown here come from a female donor with Graves disease.

This clonotype has a count of ten or more. The V gene is TRBV12-3 or TRBV12-4, the J gene TRBJ1-5; 9 bases align to TRBD1. CDR3 size: 14 residues. V trimming: 6 bases; J trimming: 7 bases; junction bases outside the gene matches: 7. Here the CDR3 reads CASRPGTGRQPQHF. The CDR3 DNA reads as TGTGCCAGCAGGCCCGGGACAGGGAGACAGCCCCAGCATTTT.

This clonotype has a single count. This chain connects TRBV5-6 to TRBJ1-1; 7 bases align to TRBD1. V was pared by 0 bases and J by 1 base, with 6 bases of the junction left unmatched. Germline-derived CDR1 and CDR2 are SGHDT and YYEEEE. CDR3 length: 16 residues. The CDR3 coding sequence is TGTGCCAGCAGCTTGGATCCGGGACAGCCGAACACTGAAGCTTTCTTT. Protein sequence: CASSLDPGQPNTEAFF. Filled out from reference TRBV5-6 and TRBJ1-1, the complete variable domain reads DAGVTQSPTHLIKTRGQQVTLRCSPKSGHDTVSWYQQALGQGPQFIFQYYEEEERQRGNFPDRFSGHQFPNYSSELNVNALLLGDSALYLCASSLDPGQPNTEAFFGQGTRLTVV.

This clonotype was counted once. The CDR3 region has the DNA TGTGCCACCAGTGGTCGGACAGGGACCTTTGAGCAGTTCTTC. Amino acid sequence: CATSGRTGTFEQFF. This chain connects TRBV24-1 to TRBJ2-1; 8 nucleotides align to TRBD1. CDR3 length: 14 amino acids. Germline loops: CDR1 KGHDR, CDR2 SFDVKD. The V gene end was trimmed by 5 bases and the J gene end by 9 bases; junction bases not matched to a gene: 8.

The chain combines TRBV11-2 with TRBJ1-2; weak D call: TRBD1 (5 bases). The CDR3 sequence is 15 residues long. V gave up 0 bases and J gave up 4 bases, with 12 bases separating them. Germline V gives CDR1 SGHAT, CDR2 FQNNGV. In DNA, the CDR3 is TGTGCCAGCAGCTTAGATCTCCAGGGAGGCTATGGCTACACCTTC. This sequence encodes CASSLDLQGGYGYTF.

The chain carries TRBV4-2 and TRBJ1-4, with TRBD1 matching 7 bases. The CDR3 is made up of 21 amino acids. Germline V gives CDR1 LGHNA, CDR2 YNFKEQ. Trimming took 1 base from V and 0 from J; bases not matched to a gene: 17. CDR3 coding DNA: TGTGCCAGCAGCCAAGGAGGTGCAGGGGGGGTTGTCGCCGCAACTAATGAAAAACTGTTTTTT. Protein sequence: CASSQGGAGGVVAATNEKLFF.

The rearrangement joins TRBV6-5 to TRBJ1-2; D perhaps matches TRBD1 (5 bases). Germline V lookup: CDR1 MNHEY, CDR2 SVGAGI. This CDR3 has 15 residues. Trimming left V 4 bases short and J 4 bases short, with 16 bases between. CDR3 bases: TGTGCCAGCAGTTCCTCACGGGGCGCAGGCTATGGCTACACCTTC. As protein: CASSSSRGAGYGYTF.

This clonotype came up a few times. The missing conserved phenylalanine or tryptophan at the end of this CDR3 makes a read error likely. The chain links TRBV4-1 to TRBJ2-5; D perhaps matches TRBD2 (5 bases). V lost 0 bases and J lost 9, with 11 bases in between. Germline V gene sequence: CDR1 MGHRA, CDR2 YSYEKL. The CDR3 is 13 amino acids. This CDR3 reads CASSQDVDGAQYL. Written as DNA, the CDR3 is TGCGCCAGCAGCCAAGATGTAGACGGGGCCCAGTACCTC.

This clonotype came up many times. This chain joins TRBV12-3 or TRBV12-4 and TRBJ2-7, with a possible D match to TRBD1 (6 bases). This CDR3 comprises 13 residues. V lost 7 bases to trimming and J lost 10 bases, with 20 bases between them. This CDR3 is CASKQMGAPDQYF. The CDR3 bases are TGTGCCAGCAAGCAAATGGGGGCCCCTGACCAGTACTTC.

This clonotype was seen only a few times. The chain uses TRBV4-1 and TRBJ1-2; the D is unclear. Germline-derived CDR1 and CDR2 are MGHRA and YSYEKL. The CDR3 totals 15 residues. V gave up 1 base and J gave up 6 bases, with 15 bases separating them. CDR3 sequence reads: CASSQVGRRIDGYTF. CDR3 nucleotide sequence: TGCGCCAGCAGCCAAGTCGGGCGACGAATCGATGGCTACACCTTC.

This clonotype was observed a few times. V usage is TRBV7-6 and J usage is TRBJ2-7, with TRBD2 matching 10 bases. The CDR3 runs 18 residues. The germline V gene encodes CDR1 SGHVS and CDR2 FNYEAQ. V lost 1 base to trimming and J lost 2 bases; unmatched junction nucleotides: 11. In nucleotides, the CDR3 is TGTGCCAGCAGCTTAGACGCGGGAACCGGGACTAGCGCCTACGAGCAGTACTTC. It translates to CASSLDAGTGTSAYEQYF.

This clonotype was detected ten times or more. This chain joins TRBV7-2 and TRBJ2-2; D gene ambiguous. The CDR3 extends over 13 amino acids. The ends were cut back, 5 bases at V and 7 bases at J, with 11 bases in the middle. Germline loops: CDR1 SGHTA, CDR2 FQGNSA. In DNA form, the CDR3 reads TGTGCCAGCAGCCGAACCACGGGCGGGGAGCTGTTTTTT. It is translated as CASSRTTGGELFF.

V gene TRBV28 combines with J gene TRBJ1-6, with a possible D match to TRBD1 (6 bases). Trimming shortened V by 1 base and J by 0 bases, and 13 bases separated the two germline ends. The CDR3 sequence is 18 residues long. In germline, CDR1 is MDHEN, CDR2 SYDVKM. The CDR3 DNA reads TGTGCCAGCAGTTTATATAGGGGGGCAAGCTCCTATAATTCACCCCTCCACTTT. This encodes CASSLYRGASSYNSPLHF.

This clonotype was recorded at least ten times. The chain couples TRBV12-3 or TRBV12-4 to TRBJ2-2, with 7 bases fitting TRBD1. The CDR3 runs 16 residues. The junction had 7 bases not matched to a gene; V was cut back by 6 bases and J by 0 bases. CDR3 amino acids: CASSSTGTANTGELFF. The CDR3 DNA follows: TGTGCCAGCAGCTCTACCGGGACAGCGAACACCGGGGAGCTGTTTTTT.

This clonotype was recorded a few times. This CDR3 reads CASSSPGQNEKLFF. Written as DNA, the CDR3 is TGTGCCAGCAGCTCGCCGGGACAGAATGAAAAACTGTTTTTT. The chain couples TRBV5-4 to TRBJ1-4; 7 nucleotides line up with TRBD1. Germline CDR1 reads SGHNT; CDR2 reads YYREEE (reference sequence). The CDR3 totals 14 residues. V was clipped by 3 bases and J by 5 bases; unmatched bases: 4. The whole variable domain, filled in from reference TRBV5-4 and TRBJ1-4, reads ETGVTQSPTHLIKTRGQQVTLRCSSQSGHNTVSWYQQALGQGPQFIFQYYREEENGRGNFPPRFSGLQFPNYSSELNVNALELDDSALYLCASSSPGQNEKLFFGSGTQLSVL.

This clonotype was detected many times. CDR3 nucleotides: TGCAGCGTGGTGGGACAGGCCTCTACCACTGAAGCTTTCTTT. It encodes CSVVGQASTTEAFF. The chain recombines TRBV29-1 with TRBJ1-1; 8 positions match TRBD1. Germline lookup yields CDR1 SQVTM and CDR2 ANQGSEA. J gave up 4 bases and V 6 bases, and 10 bases lay outside the gene matches. The CDR3 has 14 amino acids.